Sequencing of this TCR beta chain was carried out in a study of shared clonotypes between healthy human individuals. The overall study: Plates per donor: three CD4 naive, three CD4 memory, two CD8 naive, one CD8 memory. Findings and limits, study-wide: The expectation was that sequencing depth would affect clonotype sharing among donors. What naive subsets generally showed was a larger estimated richness than memory subsets showed.

Comments on this clone: Its specificity is unknown.

CD8 cells classed as naive were CD45RO-negative and positively selected for CCR7, excluding terminally differentiated effector memory CD45RA+ cells. Per germline, CDR1 SGHTA and CDR2 FQGNSA. After removal of 5 bases from V and 3 bases from J, the junction contained 2 bases not matched to a gene. The CDR3 loop spans 13 amino acids. Clones were read by immunoSEQ multiplex PCR, and TCRdb kept only the in-frame ones, dropping some. The data show some 2,000,000 clones, about 95% seen once. The genes are TRBV7-2 and TRBJ1-1; 8 bases map to TRBD1. This sequence was found in a man aged 18-30 years in good health. Material: naive CD8+ T cells sorted from blood. CDR3 nucleotides: TGTGCCAGCAGCCCGGACAGGGACACTGAAGCTTTCTTT. Translating it yields CASSPDRDTEAFF.